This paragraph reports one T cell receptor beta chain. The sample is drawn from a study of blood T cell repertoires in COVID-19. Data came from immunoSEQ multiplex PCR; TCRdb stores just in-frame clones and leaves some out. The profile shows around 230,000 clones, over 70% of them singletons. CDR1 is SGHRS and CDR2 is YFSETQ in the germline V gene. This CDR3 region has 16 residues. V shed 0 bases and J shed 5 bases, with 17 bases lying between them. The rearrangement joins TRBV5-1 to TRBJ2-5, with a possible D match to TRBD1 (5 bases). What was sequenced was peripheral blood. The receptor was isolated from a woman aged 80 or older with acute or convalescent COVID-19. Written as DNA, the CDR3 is TGCGCCAGCAGCTTGGTTGGGCAGGGAAGGTCGGAGACCCAGTACTTC. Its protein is CASSLVGQGRSETQYF.